This T cell receptor (beta chain) was retrieved from a study of TIL therapy for anti-PD-1-resistant metastatic lung cancer. Across the study: Tumors carried a median roughly 1.5 non-synonymous mutations per megabase.

Indicated time point: pre-treatment sample, taken before nivolumab and TIL therapy. Germline V gives CDR1 LNHDA, CDR2 SQIVND (reference sequence). The V segment lost 6 bases and the J segment 0 bases; nucleotides outside the gene matches: 10. The CDR3 contains 17 residues. The libraries were made with immunoSEQ v3. Repertoires were generated with immunoSEQ multiplex PCR, while TCRdb's copy carries only in-frame clones and drops some. Of approximately 47,000 clones in the sample, 80% to 90% are singletons; the top ten hold 4.5% to 6%. This clonotype was sampled from a person aged 25-79 years with non-small cell lung cancer. The rearrangement links TRBV19 to TRBJ1-2; 10 positions agree with TRBD1. Sample: blood, taken at baseline. As DNA, the CDR3 is TGTGCCAGTAGCCCATGGGGACAGGGGAACTCTAACTATGGCTACACCTTC. Protein product: CASSPWGQGNSNYGYTF.